A selection of T cell receptor beta chains follows, all from one sample in a study of cytomegalovirus exposure and HLA in healthy donors. Measured with immunoSEQ multiplex PCR; TCRdb has only the in-frame clones, and not every one. The repertoire consists of about 200,000 clones, with approximately 70% occurring once and the leading ten covering 1.8%. The specimen was PBMCs. These receptors were collected from a young woman in good health and CMV-seronegative. The CDR3 runs from the conserved cysteine through the conserved F or W. D genes are given only for firm matches. Expanded clones are given a class, and other clones once, few, many or no size at all.

D gene	clone size	J gene	V gene	CDR3 protein	CDR3 DNA
-	-	TRBJ1-1	TRBV6-5	CASSYAGAGTEAFF	TGTGCCAGCAGTTACGCAGGGGCTGGCACTGAAGCTTTCTTT
-	few	TRBJ1-4	TRBV6-1	CASTDRLGELFF	TGTGCCAGCACCGACAGGCTTGGGGAACTGTTTTTT
TRBD1	-	TRBJ2-7	TRBV11-2	CASRPHRGQYYEQYF	TGTGCCAGCAGACCCCACAGGGGGCAATACTACGAGCAGTACTTC
-	-	TRBJ2-7	TRBV29-1	CSASGVEQYF	TGCAGCGCATCAGGGGTCGAGCAGTACTTC
-	-	TRBJ2-7	TRBV4-1	CASSQERTTSRYEQYF	TGCGCCAGCAGCCAAGAAAGGACTACCTCTCGGTACGAGCAGTACTTC
TRBD2	-	TRBJ2-3	TRBV6-5	CASSSSGSRDTQYF	TGTGCCAGCAGTTCTAGCGGGAGTAGAGATACGCAGTATTTT
-	-	TRBJ2-2	TRBV4-1	CASSQVLGELFF	TGCGCCAGCAGCCAAGTTCTGGGGGAGCTGTTTTTT
-	-	TRBJ2-5	TRBV27	CASSFGTAGETQYF	TGTGCCAGCAGTTTTGGGACTGCGGGAGAGACCCAGTACTTC
-	-	TRBJ1-2	TRBV6-5	CASSIFQGSYGYTF	TGTGCCAGCAGCATATTTCAGGGTAGCTATGGCTACACCTTC
-	-	TRBJ2-7	TRBV30	CAWGQVSYEQYF	TGTGCCTGGGGACAAGTCTCCTACGAGCAGTACTTC
-	-	TRBJ2-3	TRBV5-4	CASSSLEAGSTDTQYF	TGTGCCAGCAGCTCGCTCGAGGCGGGCAGCACAGATACGCAGTATTTT
-	-	TRBJ2-2	TRBV29-1	CSVVRGNTGELFF	TGCAGCGTTGTCAGGGGGAACACCGGGGAGCTGTTTTTT
-	few	TRBJ1-2	TRBV4-3	CASSQDGSQLVHTF	TGCGCCAGCAGCCAAGACGGTTCACAGTTGGTACACACCTTC
TRBD2	-	TRBJ2-7	TRBV5-1	CASSLPRSGRAGEQYF	TGCGCCAGCAGCTTGCCCCGAAGCGGGAGGGCCGGCGAGCAGTACTTC